These T cell receptor beta chains were read from a single sample in a study of blood T cell repertoires in COVID-19. Sequencing was performed with immunoSEQ multiplex PCR; in TCRdb, only in-frame clones are kept and a portion is missing. The profile shows about 250,000 clones, 80% to 90% of them singletons. Sequencing was done on a sample of peripheral blood. The receptors were sampled from an elderly man with acute or convalescent COVID-19. The CDR3 runs from the conserved cysteine through the conserved F or W. D genes are given only for firm matches. Part of the rows lack a size; the others show once, few, many or a class for expanded clones.

TGTGCCAGCAGCGTAGGTAACTCAGGGTCTGGAAACACCATATATTTT | CASSVGNSGSGNTIYF | TRBJ1-3 | NA | TRBV9 | NA
TGTGCCACAACAGGGGGAGAGAACACTGAAGCTTTCTTT | CATTGGENTEAFF | TRBJ1-1 | NA | TRBV7-9 | TRBD1
TGCGCCAGCAGTGACAGTTTGGGGCGCGAGCAGTACTTC | CASSDSLGREQYF | TRBJ2-7 | NA | TRBV10-2 | NA
TGCAGCGTTGGGAGCGGGGGTACGCAGTATTTT | CSVGSGGTQYF | TRBJ2-3 | NA | TRBV29-1 | TRBD2
TGTGCCAGCAGTCCCGAACTAGCTAGCACAGATACGCAGTATTTT | CASSPELASTDTQYF | TRBJ2-3 | NA | TRBV25-1 | NA
TGTGCCAGCAGCCAATTCTTCCCGGGACTAGCGGGAGAAAGGGAGACCCAGTACTTC | CASSQFFPGLAGERETQYF | TRBJ2-5 | NA | TRBV3-1/TRBV3-2 | TRBD2
TGTGCCAGCAGGAGGGGGCCCGGAAACACCATATATTTT | CASRRGPGNTIYF | TRBJ1-3 | NA | TRBV2 | TRBD1
TGCGCCAGCAAAGGACAGGCCAACACCGGGGAGCTGTTTTTT | CASKGQANTGELFF | TRBJ2-2 | NA | TRBV5-1 | TRBD1
TGTGCCAGCAGCTATGAGACAGGGGTCGACGAGCAGTACTTC | CASSYETGVDEQYF | TRBJ2-7 | NA | TRBV7-2 | TRBD1
TGCGCCAGCAGCAGCGGGACACGCGAAGGCACTGAAGCTTTCTTT | CASSSGTREGTEAFF | TRBJ1-1 | few | TRBV5-1 | NA
TGTGCCAGCAGCCGAACCGGGACAGCTAATGAAAAACTGTTTTTT | CASSRTGTANEKLFF | TRBJ1-4 | NA | TRBV5-8 | TRBD1
TGTGCCAGCAGTTACCTAGAGGGGGCGGGGGGCCGCACAGATACGCAGTATTTT | CASSYLEGAGGRTDTQYF | TRBJ2-3 | NA | TRBV6-2/TRBV6-3 | NA
TGTGCCAGCAGTTTAGGGGGTAGCAACACTGAAGCTTTCTTT | CASSLGGSNTEAFF | TRBJ1-1 | NA | TRBV6-2/TRBV6-3 | NA
TGTGCCAGCAGTTCTCCCACGGGAGTTGGCTACACCTTC | CASSSPTGVGYTF | TRBJ1-2 | many | TRBV6-6 | NA
TGTGCCAGCAGCTCATCCGGGGGGGCCCTGGGTACGCAGTATTTT | CASSSSGGALGTQYF | TRBJ2-3 | NA | TRBV5-4 | TRBD2
TGTGCCAGCTCACCTAGAACAGACGCCCTGAACACTGAAGCTTTCTTT | CASSPRTDALNTEAFF | TRBJ1-1 | NA | TRBV18 | NA
TGCGCCAGCAGCTTAGCGTGGGACAGGAATTCACCCCTCCACTTT | CASSLAWDRNSPLHF | TRBJ1-6 | NA | TRBV5-1 | TRBD1
TGTGCCAGCAGTCGCTCATCCGGGACTAGCGGGAGGGGCTACAATGAGCAGTTCTTC | CASSRSSGTSGRGYNEQFF | TRBJ2-1 | NA | TRBV6-2/TRBV6-3 | TRBD2
TGTGCCAGCAGCCCTGAACATGTGGCCGGGGAGCTGTTTTTT | CASSPEHVAGELFF | TRBJ2-2 | NA | TRBV7-2 | NA
TGTGCCAGCAGCTTAACGCCAGAGGGCAGTGGCTACACCTTC | CASSLTPEGSGYTF | TRBJ1-2 | NA | TRBV5-5 | NA
TGTGCCAGCAGTCCTTGGGCCTTGAACACTGAAGCTTTCTTT | CASSPWALNTEAFF | TRBJ1-1 | once | TRBV6-5 | NA
TGCGCCAGCAGCTTGGAGCTAGCGGGGGGGAGGGACGAGCAGTACTTC | CASSLELAGGRDEQYF | TRBJ2-7 | NA | TRBV5-1 | TRBD2
TGTGCCACCGGCGTAGGACAGGTCGGGGAAAGCTCCTACAATGAGCAGTTCTTC | CATGVGQVGESSYNEQFF | TRBJ2-1 | NA | TRBV15 | TRBD1
TGTGCCAGCAGCCAGAGGGAAACCGGGGAGCTGTTTTTT | CASSQRETGELFF | TRBJ2-2 | few | TRBV6-6 | NA
TGTGCCAGCAGCCGGACAGCCAACTATGGCTACACCTTC | CASSRTANYGYTF | TRBJ1-2 | NA | TRBV5-5 | NA
TGTGCCAGCAGCTCTCAAAGCGGGAGGCGCGCAGATACGCAGTATTTT | CASSSQSGRRADTQYF | TRBJ2-3 | NA | TRBV7-3 | TRBD2
TGTGCCAGCAGCCACCCGGCTAGCGGGAACGAGCAGTACTTC | CASSHPASGNEQYF | TRBJ2-7 | once | TRBV3-1/TRBV3-2 | TRBD2
TGTGCCAGCAGCGTAGCGCGGGCTAGCGGGAGGAATGAGCAGTTCTTC | CASSVARASGRNEQFF | TRBJ2-1 | NA | TRBV9 | TRBD2
TGTGCCAGCAGCTCCCAACAGGGGACGAATGAAAAACTGTTTTTT | CASSSQQGTNEKLFF | TRBJ1-4 | NA | TRBV7-9 | TRBD1
TGTGCCAGCAGTTATAGCGGGGGGGCCCATACGCAGTATTTT | CASSYSGGAHTQYF | TRBJ2-3 | few | TRBV6-2/TRBV6-3 | TRBD2
TGCGCCAGCAGCTGGGACCGGACAGGCAACACTGAAGCTTTCTTT | CASSWDRTGNTEAFF | TRBJ1-1 | NA | TRBV4-3 | TRBD1
TGTGCCAGCAGCCAAACCGGGACACCTGGAAACACCATATATTTT | CASSQTGTPGNTIYF | TRBJ1-3 | NA | TRBV4-2 | NA
TGTGCCAGTAAGTCCAGCGGGCGTCGGGACACCGGGGAGCTGTTTTTT | CASKSSGRRDTGELFF | TRBJ2-2 | NA | TRBV19 | NA
TGTGCCAGCAGCTCCCAGGGACTAGTAGGGGGAGATACGCAGTATTTT | CASSSQGLVGGDTQYF | TRBJ2-3 | NA | TRBV7-2 | TRBD2
TGCAGCGTTGGGGAGTCTGGGGCCAACGTCCTGACTTTC | CSVGESGANVLTF | TRBJ2-6 | NA | TRBV29-1 | NA
TGTGCCAGCAGCCAAGCGGTTGGGAACACTGAAGCTTTCTTT | CASSQAVGNTEAFF | TRBJ1-1 | NA | TRBV4-2 | NA
TGTGCCACCTCAGACAGGGGGTATAATGAAAAACTGTTTTTT | CATSDRGYNEKLFF | TRBJ1-4 | NA | TRBV25-1 | TRBD1
TGTGCCAGCAGCTTAAGGCGGGCCGGGGAAACTGAAGCTTTCTTT | CASSLRRAGETEAFF | TRBJ1-1 | NA | TRBV7-3 | NA
TGTGCCAGCAGCGTAGGGGGGGAGGAGACCCAGTACTTC | CASSVGGEETQYF | TRBJ2-5 | NA | TRBV9 | NA
TGTGCCAGCAGCCCTTCCCTAGAACCAAATGAGCAGTTCTTC | CASSPSLEPNEQFF | TRBJ2-1 | NA | TRBV28 | NA
TGTGCCAGCAGTTACCGAGGGCGGGGGTCCTACGAGCAGTACTTC | CASSYRGRGSYEQYF | TRBJ2-7 | NA | TRBV6-5 | TRBD2
TGTGCCAGCAGAGGGGCCTACGAGCAGTACTTC | CASRGAYEQYF | TRBJ2-7 | NA | TRBV3-1/TRBV3-2 | NA
TGTGCCAGCAGCTTAAATAGCCATAACACTGAAGCTTTCTTT | CASSLNSHNTEAFF | TRBJ1-1 | NA | TRBV7-3 | NA
TGTGCCAGCAGCTTGGGACAGGGGGCTAAAGAGACCCAGTACTTC | CASSLGQGAKETQYF | TRBJ2-5 | NA | TRBV5-8 | TRBD1
TGTGCCAGCAGCTCCAGCGGCGGGATGATCCCTATTGGGTTTAGAGATACGCAGTATTTT | CASSSSGGMIPIGFRDTQYF | TRBJ2-3 | few | TRBV14 | NA